These T cell receptor beta chains were read from a single sample in a study of cytomegalovirus exposure and HLA in healthy donors. Some clones are missing from TCRdb's copy, which holds only in-frame ones; the method was immunoSEQ multiplex PCR. The sample gives some 310,000 clones, 88% of which show up once; 0.9% to 1% is in the top ten. The specimen sequenced was PBMCs. Every receptor here comes from a man aged 25-45 years in good health and CMV-seronegative. CDR3s include the opening cysteine and the closing phenylalanine or tryptophan. A D gene is named only where the DNA matches it firmly. Not all rows give a size; the values are once, few, many and, for expanded clones, a class.

cdr3_aa,cdr3_nt,v_call,clone_size,j_call,d_call
CASGAHKGLAGGETQYF,TGTGCTAGTGGCGCACACAAGGGACTAGCGGGGGGAGAGACCCAGTACTTC,TRBV12-5,NA,TRBJ2-5,TRBD2
CASSYGGARGTQYF,TGTGCCAGCAGTTACGGGGGGGCCCGGGGGACCCAGTACTTC,TRBV6-6,NA,TRBJ2-5,NA
CASSLTLRGLAGGNEQFF,TGTGCCAGCAGCTTAACCCTGAGGGGACTAGCGGGGGGCAATGAGCAGTTCTTC,TRBV7-9,NA,TRBJ2-1,TRBD2
CASRRPGRDTEAFF,TGTGCCAGCAGACGACCGGGCAGGGACACTGAAGCTTTCTTT,TRBV28,once,TRBJ1-1,NA
CASSSHNSGANVLTF,TGTGCCAGCAGCTCTCACAACTCTGGGGCCAACGTCCTGACTTTC,TRBV5-5,NA,TRBJ2-6,NA
CASSPPARGGQQYF,TGTGCCAGCAGCCCTCCCGCGCGGGGGGGCCAGCAGTACTTC,TRBV6-6,NA,TRBJ2-7,TRBD2
CASSHVAGTYEQYF,TGTGCCAGCAGCCACGTAGCGGGGACCTACGAGCAGTACTTC,TRBV7-2,NA,TRBJ2-7,TRBD2
CASSRGKISANYGYTF,TGTGCCAGCAGCCGCGGAAAGATCTCAGCGAACTATGGCTACACCTTC,TRBV5-6,NA,TRBJ1-2,NA
CASSRTVIMNTEAFF,TGTGCCAGCAGCAGGACAGTTATTATGAACACTGAAGCTTTCTTT,TRBV7-2,NA,TRBJ1-1,NA
CASSLESAARTQYF,TGTGCCAGCAGCTTAGAATCGGCGGCCCGGACCCAGTACTTC,TRBV11-2,NA,TRBJ2-5,NA
CASSRGTSGTGGIQYF,TGTGCCAGCAGCCGCGGGACTAGCGGTACGGGCGGCATTCAGTACTTC,TRBV13,NA,TRBJ2-4,TRBD2
CASSDASRETQYF,TGCGCCAGCAGTGATGCTAGCAGGGAGACCCAGTACTTC,TRBV10-1,NA,TRBJ2-5,NA
CASSLPGALGTDTQYF,TGTGCCAGCAGCTTGCCCGGTGCGCTAGGCACAGATACGCAGTATTTT,TRBV5-6,NA,TRBJ2-3,NA
CAWSVADSNTDTQYF,TGTGCCTGGAGTGTAGCGGACTCAAACACAGATACGCAGTATTTT,TRBV30,NA,TRBJ2-3,NA
CATSLVPNPNTGELFF,TGTGCCACCTCCTTAGTCCCAAATCCGAACACCGGGGAGCTGTTTTTT,TRBV11-2,NA,TRBJ2-2,NA
CAISPSGGPVGEQFF,TGTGCCATCAGCCCTAGCGGGGGACCTGTAGGTGAGCAGTTCTTC,TRBV10-3,once,TRBJ2-1,TRBD2
CASSYRGGDEQYF,TGTGCCAGCAGTTATAGGGGAGGCGACGAGCAGTACTTC,TRBV6-6,NA,TRBJ2-7,NA
CAISEVDGEDTEAFF,TGTGCCATCAGTGAGGTAGACGGGGAAGACACTGAAGCTTTCTTT,TRBV10-3,NA,TRBJ1-1,NA
CASSLLGDRDTQYF,TGTGCCAGCAGCTTACTGGGAGATAGGGATACGCAGTATTTT,TRBV11-2,NA,TRBJ2-3,NA
CASSLIAGDDPYNEQFF,TGTGCCAGCAGCTTAATCGCAGGGGATGATCCTTACAATGAGCAGTTCTTC,TRBV7-6,NA,TRBJ2-1,NA
CASSSGDTYNEQFF,TGTGCCAGCAGTTCCGGGGACACCTACAATGAGCAGTTCTTC,TRBV6-5,once,TRBJ2-1,NA
CASSLVTAANYGYTF,TGTGCCAGCAGCTTGGTAACAGCTGCTAACTATGGCTACACCTTC,TRBV5-4,NA,TRBJ1-2,NA
CASSQGQGGNGYTF,TGTGCCAGCAGTCAGGGACAGGGAGGAAACGGCTACACCTTC,TRBV28,NA,TRBJ1-2,TRBD1
CASSLIGGSNQPQHF,TGTGCCAGCAGCTTGATCGGAGGAAGCAATCAGCCCCAGCATTTT,TRBV5-5,NA,TRBJ1-5,NA
CASSLTPGSNSPLHF,TGTGCCAGCAGCTTAACGCCAGGCTCTAATTCACCCCTCCACTTT,TRBV7-6,NA,TRBJ1-6,NA
CASSRLDNYEQYF,TGTGCCAGCAGTCGCCTGGACAACTACGAGCAGTACTTC,TRBV27,NA,TRBJ2-7,NA
CASSKAGNTEAFF,TGTGCCAGCAGCAAGGCGGGGAACACTGAAGCTTTCTTT,TRBV5-6,once,TRBJ1-1,NA
CAISESQTGGYSPLHF,TGTGCCATCAGTGAGTCCCAAACAGGGGGGTATTCACCCCTCCACTTT,TRBV10-3,NA,TRBJ1-6,TRBD1
CASSAGSQPQHF,TGTGCCAGCAGCGCCGGGTCCCAGCCCCAGCATTTT,TRBV6-5,NA,TRBJ1-5,NA
CASSDGGATDEQFF,TGTGCCAGCAGTGACGGGGGGGCCACTGATGAGCAGTTCTTC,TRBV6-4,NA,TRBJ2-1,NA
CASSSGGNTEAFF,TGTGCCAGCAGCTCGGGGGGGAACACTGAAGCTTTCTTT,TRBV7-9,NA,TRBJ1-1,NA
CASIGTGGPEAFF,TGTGCCAGCATCGGGACAGGGGGCCCTGAAGCTTTCTTT,TRBV6-5,NA,TRBJ1-1,TRBD1
CASSHGQGAREQYF,TGCGCCAGCAGCCATGGACAGGGGGCTCGCGAGCAGTACTTC,TRBV5-1,NA,TRBJ2-7,TRBD1